The TCR beta chain described here comes from a study of beta chain features in type 1 diabetes. The wider study: Similarity in age, gender and cell yields was seen between patients and healthy donors. General study results and limits: Insertion counts at VDJ junctions were lower in type 1 diabetes patients, who also showed more deletions there. Compared to healthy donors, patients appeared to have naive, central memory and Treg TCRB repertoires that were more alike. The study found moderately but significantly shorter TCRB CDR3s in all four CD4+ subsets of Type 1 diabetes patients.

Expressed TCRB transcripts were sequenced, since all the RNA that had been isolated was reverse transcribed. Sequenced naive, central memory and regulatory T cell samples produced an average of approximately 3.5 million reads. Data came from immunoSEQ multiplex PCR; TCRdb stores just in-frame clones and leaves some out. The table includes fewer than 110,000 clones, around 30% detected once. The CDR3 is 14 amino acids. Germline V lookup: CDR1 MDHEN, CDR2 SYDVKM. V lost 5 bases and J lost 7; bases outside the gene matches: 8. To note about this clone: Antigen unknown.

The rearrangement joins TRBV28 to TRBJ1-5, with 7 nucleotides matching TRBD1. Sequenced material: central memory CD4+ T cells from blood. This clonotype was sampled from a woman aged 18-29 years with type 1 diabetes. The CDR3: CASSPGDRAQPQHF. For the CDR3, the DNA is TGTGCCAGCAGTCCGGGCGACAGGGCGCAGCCCCAGCATTTT.